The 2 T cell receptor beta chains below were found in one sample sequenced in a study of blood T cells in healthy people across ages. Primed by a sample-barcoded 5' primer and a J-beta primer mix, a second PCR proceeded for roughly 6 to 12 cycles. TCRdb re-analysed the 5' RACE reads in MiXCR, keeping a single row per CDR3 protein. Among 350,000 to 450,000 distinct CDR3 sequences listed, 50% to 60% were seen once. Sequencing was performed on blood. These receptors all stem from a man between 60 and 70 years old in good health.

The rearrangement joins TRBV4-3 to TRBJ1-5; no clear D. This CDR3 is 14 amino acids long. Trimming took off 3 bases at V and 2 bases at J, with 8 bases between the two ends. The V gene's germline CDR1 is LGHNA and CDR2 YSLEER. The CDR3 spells CASSQASGNQPQHF. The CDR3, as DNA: TGCGCCAGCAGCCAGGCCTCGGGCAATCAGCCCCAGCATTTT.

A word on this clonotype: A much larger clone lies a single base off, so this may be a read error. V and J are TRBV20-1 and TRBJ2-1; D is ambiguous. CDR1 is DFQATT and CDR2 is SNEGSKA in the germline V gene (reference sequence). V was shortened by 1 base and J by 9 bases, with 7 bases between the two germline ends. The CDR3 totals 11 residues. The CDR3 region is CSARVPAEQFF. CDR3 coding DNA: TGCAGTGCTAGAGTCCCCGCTGAGCAGTTCTTC.